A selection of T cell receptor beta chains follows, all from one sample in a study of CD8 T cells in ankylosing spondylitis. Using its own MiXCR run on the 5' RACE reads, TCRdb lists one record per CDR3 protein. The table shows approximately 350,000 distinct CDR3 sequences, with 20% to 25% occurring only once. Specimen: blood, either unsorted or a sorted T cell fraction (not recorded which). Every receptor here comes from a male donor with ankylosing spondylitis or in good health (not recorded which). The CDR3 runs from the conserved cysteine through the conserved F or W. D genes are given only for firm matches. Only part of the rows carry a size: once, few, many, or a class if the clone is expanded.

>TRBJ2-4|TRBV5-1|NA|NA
CASRQGLAKNIQYF
TGCGCCAGCAGACAGGGTTTAGCCAAAAACATTCAGTACTTC
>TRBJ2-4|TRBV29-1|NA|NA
CSVEDQGQNIQYF
TGCAGCGTTGAAGATCAGGGCCAAAACATTCAGTACTTC
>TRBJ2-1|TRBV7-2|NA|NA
CASSLVWASSYNEQFF
TGTGCCAGCAGCTTAGTTTGGGCCAGCTCCTACAATGAGCAGTTCTTC
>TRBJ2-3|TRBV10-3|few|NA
CAINGENTDTQYF
TGTGCCATCAATGGCGAAAACACAGATACGCAGTATTTT
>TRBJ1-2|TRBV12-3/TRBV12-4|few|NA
CASSLTGGGYGYTF
TGTGCCAGCAGTTTAACGGGTGGAGGCTATGGCTACACCTTC
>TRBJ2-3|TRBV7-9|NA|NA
CASSLGRSDDTQYF
TGTGCCAGCAGCTTAGGCCGGTCGGATGATACGCAGTATTTT
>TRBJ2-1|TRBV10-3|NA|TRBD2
CAIGGEEQFF
TGTGCCATCGGGGGGGAGGAGCAGTTCTTC
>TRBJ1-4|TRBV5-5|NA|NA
CASSLDGTTNEKLFF
TGTGCCAGCAGCTTGGACGGAACAACTAATGAAAAACTGTTTTTT
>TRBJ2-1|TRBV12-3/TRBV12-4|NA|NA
CASSHWGLEQFF
TGTGCCAGCAGCCACTGGGGGCTTGAGCAGTTCTTC
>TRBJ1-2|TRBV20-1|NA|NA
CSARDRAGGAYGYTF
TGCAGTGCTAGAGACCGGGCGGGGGGGGCCTATGGCTACACCTTC
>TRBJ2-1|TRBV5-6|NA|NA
CASSPAQGGEQFF
TGTGCCAGCAGCCCAGCCCAGGGGGGTGAGCAGTTCTTC
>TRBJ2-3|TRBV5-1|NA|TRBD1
CASSLWDSPADTQYF
TGCGCCAGCAGCTTGTGGGACAGCCCCGCAGATACGCAGTATTTT
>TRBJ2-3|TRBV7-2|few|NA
CASSLPVESQTSTDTQYF
TGTGCCAGCAGCTTACCGGTGGAGAGCCAAACTAGCACAGATACGCAGTATTTT
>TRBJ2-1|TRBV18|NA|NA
CASSPRREGMNYNEQFF
TGTGCCAGCTCACCACGGAGAGAGGGGATGAATTATAATGAGCAGTTCTTC
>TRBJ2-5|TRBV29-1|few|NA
CSVEDLGYNNQETQYF
TGCAGCGTTGAAGATTTGGGCTACAACAACCAAGAGACCCAGTACTTC
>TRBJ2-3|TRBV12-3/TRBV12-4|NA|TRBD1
CASSWLDRGRDTQYF
TGTGCCAGCAGTTGGTTGGACAGGGGGAGAGATACGCAGTATTTT
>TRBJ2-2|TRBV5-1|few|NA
CASSLFAGELFF
TGCGCCAGCAGCTTGTTTGCCGGGGAGCTGTTTTTT
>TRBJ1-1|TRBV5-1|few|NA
CASSGGRVEAFF
TGCGCCAGCAGCGGCGGCAGGGTTGAAGCTTTCTTT
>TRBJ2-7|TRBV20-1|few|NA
CSARDRDRPHEQYF
TGCAGTGCTAGAGATCGAGACAGGCCCCACGAGCAGTACTTC